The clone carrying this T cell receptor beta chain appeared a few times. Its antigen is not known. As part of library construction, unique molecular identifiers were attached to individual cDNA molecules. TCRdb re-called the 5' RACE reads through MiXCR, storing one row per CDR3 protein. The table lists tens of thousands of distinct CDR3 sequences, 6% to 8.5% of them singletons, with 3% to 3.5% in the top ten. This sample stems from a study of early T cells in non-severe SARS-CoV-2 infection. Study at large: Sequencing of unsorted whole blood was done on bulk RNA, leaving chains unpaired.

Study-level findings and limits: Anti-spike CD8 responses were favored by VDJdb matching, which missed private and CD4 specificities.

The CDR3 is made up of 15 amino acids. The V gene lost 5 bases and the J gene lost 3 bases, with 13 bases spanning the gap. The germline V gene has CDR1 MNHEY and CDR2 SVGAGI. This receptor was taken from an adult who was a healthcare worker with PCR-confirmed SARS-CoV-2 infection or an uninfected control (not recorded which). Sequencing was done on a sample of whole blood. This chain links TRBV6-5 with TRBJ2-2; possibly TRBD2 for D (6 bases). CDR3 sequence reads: CASSRPGSHTGELFF. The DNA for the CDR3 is TGTGCCAGCAGTCGCCCCGGGAGCCACACCGGGGAGCTGTTTTTT.